A single count supports the clone carrying this TCR beta chain. V lost 7 bases and J lost 0, with 12 bases in between. Germline V lookup: CDR1 LNHDA, CDR2 SQIVND (reference sequence). The CDR3 runs 14 residues. This sample is part of a study of OX40 agonist ivuxolimab in advanced cancers. Only in-frame clones appear in the TCRdb table, and some are missing; sequencing was by immunoSEQ multiplex PCR. The top ten clones hold around 27% of a sample with tens of thousands of clones, 84% of them seen once. A history of autoimmune disease or systemic immunosuppression excluded patients. The source material was CD4+ or CD8+ T cells sorted from blood, sampled in a trial of the OX40 agonist ivuxolimab. The clonotype comes from an adult with an advanced solid tumor such as melanoma, head and neck, liver or kidney cancer. The chain is built from TRBV19 and TRBJ1-1; possibly TRBD1 for D (5 bases). CDR3 region: CASMTDPMNTEAFF. The CDR3 DNA reads TGTGCCAGTATGACAGACCCTATGAACACTGAAGCTTTCTTT.